This T cell receptor (beta chain) was retrieved from a study of post-analysis software for immune sequencing data. The TCR beta cDNA libraries contained unique molecular identifiers. It was from about 0.94 to 9.7 million T cells that about 540,000 cDNA molecules came. TCRdb ran MiXCR on the PCR reads and lists one entry per CDR3 protein. The sample lists about 820,000 distinct CDR3 sequences, about 53% seen once, with about 4.5% in the top ten. This CDR3 region has 13 residues. V lost 1 base to trimming and J lost 9 bases; unmatched junction nucleotides: 1. The germline gives CDR1 SGHRS, CDR2 YFSETQ. Whole-study findings and limits: With F measure, samples from one preparation batch clustered together strongly. There was significantly lower normalized Chao1 diversity in multiple sclerosis patients than in controls. About five TRBV segments were more frequent in patients than controls; TRBV5-6, TRBV5-1 and TRBV20-1 belonged to this group.

In the case of this clonotype: Its antigen is currently unknown.

Sequencing used blood. V is TRBV5-1 and J is TRBJ1-6; 7 bases fit TRBD1. The receptor was isolated from a girl between 5 and 17 years old with multiple sclerosis. CDR3: CASSLTGVSPLHF. In DNA form, the CDR3 reads TGCGCCAGCAGCTTGACAGGGGTTTCACCCCTCCACTTT.